Below, one TCR beta chain is given with its context. The antigen is not known. This specimen comes from a study of cytomegalovirus exposure and HLA in healthy donors. Study results and caveats: Reported performance of the classifier showed diagnosis of cytomegalovirus status with high specificity and sensitivity.

The PCR was carried out with 60 Vbeta primers and 13 Jbeta primers. Data came from immunoSEQ multiplex PCR; TCRdb stores just in-frame clones and leaves some out. Among roughly 300,000 clones listed, 80% to 90% were seen once. CDR3 length: 12 amino acids. The germline gives CDR1 LNHDA, CDR2 SQIVND (reference sequence). V gene TRBV19 combines with J gene TRBJ1-2; D might be TRBD1 (6 bases). This receptor was identified in a man aged 35-49 years in good health and CMV-seropositive. Sequencing was performed on PBMCs. Written as DNA, the CDR3 is TGTTGGGGGCCAGGCACTAACTATGGCTACACCTTC. Translated, it gives CWGPGTNYGYTF.